This T cell receptor beta chain was found in a study of cytomegalovirus exposure and HLA in healthy donors. The PCR employed 60 Vbeta primers together with 13 Jbeta primers. Repertoires were generated with immunoSEQ multiplex PCR, while TCRdb's copy carries only in-frame clones and drops some. The table includes approximately 250,000 clones, around 84% detected once. About this clone: Its specificity is unknown.

Those who donated were healthy bone marrow donors. Study results and limitations: Productive status was seen about 90% or about 30% of the time for most TCR beta V segments in an earlier analysis. An apparent linkage of common viral pathogens to several of the most significant clusters emerged in a later analysis.

The sequence was obtained from a girl under 10 years old in good health and CMV-seronegative. The source material was PBMCs.

The DNA of the CDR3 is TGCGCCAGCAGTTTCTTTTTTACGCGTACCGGGGAGCTGTTTTTT. Amino acids: CASSFFFTRTGELFF. This rearrangement joins TRBV5-1 to TRBJ2-2; no clear D gene. The CDR3 is made up of 15 amino acids. V was shortened by 5 bases and J by 5 bases, with 16 bases between the two germline ends. Germline CDR1 reads SGHRS; CDR2 reads YFSETQ.